The clone carrying this T cell receptor (beta chain) was counted a single time. From germline, CDR1 is SGHDT and CDR2 YYEEEE. V was pared by 2 bases and J by 5 bases, with 17 bases between. The CDR3 sequence is 15 residues long. The protocol was immunoSEQ multiplex PCR, while the TCRdb copy is restricted to in-frame clones and leaves out a portion. The sample shows over 40,000 clones, around 82% of them seen only once. Each patient supplied 1 to 8 pretreatment and on-treatment samples. This specimen comes from a study of PD-L1 blockade in urothelial cancer. The overall study: Analyses used blood from 3 weeks (second dose) and 6 weeks after treatment start.

The origin of this receptor is a man aged 70-80 years with urothelial cancer. The V gene is TRBV5-6, the J gene TRBJ2-7; D gene unclear. The sequencing used PBMCs, collected around atezolizumab (anti-PD-L1) treatment. The CDR3 DNA sequence: TGTGCCAGCAGCTTATACTCCCGTCCGATCCACGAGCAGTACTTC. Amino acid sequence: CASSLYSRPIHEQYF.